This TCR beta chain was sequenced in a study of T cells in Graves' hyperthyroidism and ophthalmopathy. The V gene lost 5 bases and the J gene lost 3 bases, with 19 bases spanning the gap. Per the germline V gene, CDR1 is MNHEY and CDR2 is SVGEGT. CDR3 length: 16 amino acids. RNA transcripts yielded amplified TCR beta CDR3 regions. During a first-round RT-PCR of the TCR CDR3, the HTBI primer set was used. TCRdb re-analysed the multiplex PCR reads in MiXCR, keeping a single row per CDR3 protein. This table has under 300,000 distinct CDR3 sequences, roughly 13% appearing once. Findings and limits, study-wide: Onset of ophthalmopathy came a median approximately 6.5 months after the model predicted it.

Details on this clonotype: Antigen unknown.

In patients aged 18 to 65, hyperthyroidism was newly diagnosed, with duration under 2 months. Researchers barred patients who had uncontrolled infection, other autoimmune disease, pregnancy or lactation. The chain combines TRBV6-2 or TRBV6-3 with TRBJ2-5, with D unresolved. Material: blood. This clonotype was sampled from a woman between 35 and 50 years old with Graves' hyperthyroidism. In DNA form, the CDR3 reads TGTGCCAGCAGTAGCGAGGCCTACTCGTTTAAAGAGACCCAGTACTTC. Its protein product is CASSSEAYSFKETQYF.